This T cell receptor (beta chain) appears in the sequencing data of a study of OX40 agonist ivuxolimab in advanced cancers. V trimming: 5 bases; J trimming: 3 bases; junction bases outside the gene matches: 13. CDR1 is SGHTA and CDR2 is FQGTGA in the germline V gene. The CDR3 sequence is 17 residues long. The repertoire was sequenced with immunoSEQ multiplex PCR; TCRdb's copy has only in-frame clones and lacks some. Counted here are under 70,000 clones, 85% occurring once; the ten biggest clones make up roughly 3.9%. The count of this clone is one. The V gene is TRBV7-3, the J gene TRBJ2-1; 7 nucleotides match TRBD2. This TCR was sampled from an adult with an advanced solid tumor such as melanoma, head and neck, liver or kidney cancer. The sample here was CD4+ or CD8+ T cells sorted from blood, taken in a trial of the OX40 agonist ivuxolimab. The CDR3 DNA follows: TGTGCCAGCAGCCGGGGACGGCGGGAGCCTCTCTACAATGAGCAGTTCTTC. Amino acids: CASSRGRREPLYNEQFF.